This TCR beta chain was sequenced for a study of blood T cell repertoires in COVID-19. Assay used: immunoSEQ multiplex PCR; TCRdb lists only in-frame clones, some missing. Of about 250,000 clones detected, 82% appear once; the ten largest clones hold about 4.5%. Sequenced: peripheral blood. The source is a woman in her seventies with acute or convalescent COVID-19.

CDR3 in DNA: TGTGCCAGCAGGAAGGAATCCGGGGGGCCCTACGAGCAGTACTTC. It yields the protein CASRKESGGPYEQYF. The chain joins TRBV6-5 to TRBJ2-7, with D possibly matching TRBD2 (7 bases). Germline CDR1 is MNHEY and CDR2 is SVGAGI. V was cut by 6 bases and J by 2 bases, with 17 bases left in between. This CDR3 region has 15 residues.